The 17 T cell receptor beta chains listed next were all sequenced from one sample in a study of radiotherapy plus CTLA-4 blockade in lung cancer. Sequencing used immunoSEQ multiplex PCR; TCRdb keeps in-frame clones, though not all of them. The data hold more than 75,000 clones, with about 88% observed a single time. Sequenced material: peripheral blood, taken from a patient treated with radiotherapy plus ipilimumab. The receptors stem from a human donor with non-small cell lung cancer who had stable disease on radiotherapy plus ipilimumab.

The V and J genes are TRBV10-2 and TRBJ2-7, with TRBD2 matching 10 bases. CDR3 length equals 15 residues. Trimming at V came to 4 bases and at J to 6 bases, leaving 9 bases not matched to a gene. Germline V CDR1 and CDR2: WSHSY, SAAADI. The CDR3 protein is CASSAKRGGLSEQYF. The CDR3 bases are TGCGCCAGCAGTGCTAAGCGGGGGGGTTTGAGCGAGCAGTACTTC.

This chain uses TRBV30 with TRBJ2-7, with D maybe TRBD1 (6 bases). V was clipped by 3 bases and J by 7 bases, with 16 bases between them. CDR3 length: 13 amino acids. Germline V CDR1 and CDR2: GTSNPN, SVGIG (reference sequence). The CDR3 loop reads CAWRGTPGQEQYF. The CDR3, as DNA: TGTGCCTGGAGGGGGACACCCGGCCAGGAGCAGTACTTC.

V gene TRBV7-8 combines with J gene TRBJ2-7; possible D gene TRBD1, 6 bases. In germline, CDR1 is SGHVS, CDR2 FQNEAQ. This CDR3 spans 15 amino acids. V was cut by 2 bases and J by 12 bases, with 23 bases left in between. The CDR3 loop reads CASSLNGDTGTGSYF. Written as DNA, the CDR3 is TGTGCCAGCAGCTTAAATGGGGACACCGGGACGGGGTCGTACTTC. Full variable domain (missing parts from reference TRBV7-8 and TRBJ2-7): GAGVSQSPRYKVAKRGQDVALRCDPISGHVSLFWYQQALGQGPEFLTYFQNEAQLDKSGLPSDRFFAERPEGSVSTLKIQRTQQEDSAVYLCASSLNGDTGTGSYFGPGTRLTVT.

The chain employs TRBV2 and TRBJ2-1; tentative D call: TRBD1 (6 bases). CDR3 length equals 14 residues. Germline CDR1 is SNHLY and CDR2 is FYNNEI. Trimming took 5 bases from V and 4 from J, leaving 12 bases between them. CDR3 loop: CASSLVGQYNEQFF. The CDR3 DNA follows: TGTGCCAGCAGTTTGGTTGGACAGTACAATGAGCAGTTCTTC.

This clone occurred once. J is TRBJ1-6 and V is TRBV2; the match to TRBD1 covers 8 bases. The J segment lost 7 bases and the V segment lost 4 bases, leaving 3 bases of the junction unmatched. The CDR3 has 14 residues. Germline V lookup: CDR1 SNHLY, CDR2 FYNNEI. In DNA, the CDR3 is TGTGCCAGCAGTGCGACAGGGGACAATTCACCCCTCCACTTT. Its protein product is CASSATGDNSPLHF.

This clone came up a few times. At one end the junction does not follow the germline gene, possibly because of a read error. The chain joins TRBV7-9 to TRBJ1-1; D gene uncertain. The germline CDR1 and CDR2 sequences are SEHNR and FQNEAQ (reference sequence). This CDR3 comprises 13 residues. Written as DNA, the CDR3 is TGTGCCACCAGCGGGAGCATGAACACTGAAGCTTTCTTT. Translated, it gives CATSGSMNTEAFF.

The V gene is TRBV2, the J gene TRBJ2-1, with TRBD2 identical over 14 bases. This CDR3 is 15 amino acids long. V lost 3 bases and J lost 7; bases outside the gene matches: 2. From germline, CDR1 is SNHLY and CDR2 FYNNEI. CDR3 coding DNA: TGTGCCAGCAGTGAGACTAGCGGGGGGGCAAATGAGCAGTTCTTC. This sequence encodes CASSETSGGANEQFF.

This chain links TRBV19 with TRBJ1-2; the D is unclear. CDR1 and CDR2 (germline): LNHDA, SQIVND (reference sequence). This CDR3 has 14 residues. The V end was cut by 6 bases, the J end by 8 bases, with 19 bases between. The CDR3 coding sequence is TGTGCCAGTAGACCCACCTCCACACTGCTAGGCTACACCTTC. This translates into CASRPTSTLLGYTF.

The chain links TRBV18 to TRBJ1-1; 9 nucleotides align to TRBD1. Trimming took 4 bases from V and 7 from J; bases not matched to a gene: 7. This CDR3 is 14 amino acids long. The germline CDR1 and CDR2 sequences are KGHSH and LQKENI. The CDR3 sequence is CASSLGQGAVEAFF. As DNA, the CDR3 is TGTGCCAGCTCACTGGGACAGGGAGCCGTTGAAGCTTTCTTT.

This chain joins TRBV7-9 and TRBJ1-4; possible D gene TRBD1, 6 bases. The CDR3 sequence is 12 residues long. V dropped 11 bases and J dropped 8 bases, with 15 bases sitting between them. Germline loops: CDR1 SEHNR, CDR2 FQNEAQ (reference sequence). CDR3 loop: CAGATGKEKLFF. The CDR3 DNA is TGTGCCGGCGCTACAGGGAAGGAAAAACTGTTTTTT.

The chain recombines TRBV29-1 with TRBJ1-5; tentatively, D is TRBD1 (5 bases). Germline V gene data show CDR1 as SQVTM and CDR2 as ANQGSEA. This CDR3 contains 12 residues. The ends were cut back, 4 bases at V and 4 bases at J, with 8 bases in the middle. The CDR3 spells CSVGQGNQPQHF. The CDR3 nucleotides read TGCAGCGTTGGCCAGGGAAATCAGCCCCAGCATTTT.

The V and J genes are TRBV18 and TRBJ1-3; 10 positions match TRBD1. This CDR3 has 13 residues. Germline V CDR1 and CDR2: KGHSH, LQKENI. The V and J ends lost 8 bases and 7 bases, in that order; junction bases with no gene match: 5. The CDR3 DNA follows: TGTGCCAGCGCCCGGGACAGGGGTAACACCATATATTTT. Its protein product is CASARDRGNTIYF. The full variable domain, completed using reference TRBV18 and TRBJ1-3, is NAGVMQNPRHLVRRRGQEARLRCSPMKGHSHVYWYRQLPEEGLKFMVYLQKENIIDESGMPKERFSAEFPKEGPSILRIQQVVRGDSAAYFCASARDRGNTIYFGEGSWLTVV.

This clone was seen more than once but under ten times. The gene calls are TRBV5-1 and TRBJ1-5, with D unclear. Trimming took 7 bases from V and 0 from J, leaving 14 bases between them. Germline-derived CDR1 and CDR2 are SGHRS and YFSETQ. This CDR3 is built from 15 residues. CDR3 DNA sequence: TGCGCCAGCGCCCCCAATTTGGGTAGCAATCAGCCCCAGCATTTT. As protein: CASAPNLGSNQPQHF. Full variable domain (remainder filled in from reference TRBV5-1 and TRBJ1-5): KAGVTQTPRYLIKTRGQQVTLSCSPISGHRSVSWYQQTPGQGLQFLFEYFSETQRNKGNFPGRFSGRQFSNSRSEMNVSTLELGDSALYLCASAPNLGSNQPQHFGDGTRLSIL.

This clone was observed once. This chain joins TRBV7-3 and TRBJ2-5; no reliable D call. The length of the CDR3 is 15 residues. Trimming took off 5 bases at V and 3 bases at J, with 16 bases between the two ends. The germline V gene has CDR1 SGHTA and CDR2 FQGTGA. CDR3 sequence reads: CASSPNPGSEETQYF. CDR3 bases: TGTGCCAGCAGCCCAAACCCGGGCAGTGAAGAGACCCAGTACTTC.

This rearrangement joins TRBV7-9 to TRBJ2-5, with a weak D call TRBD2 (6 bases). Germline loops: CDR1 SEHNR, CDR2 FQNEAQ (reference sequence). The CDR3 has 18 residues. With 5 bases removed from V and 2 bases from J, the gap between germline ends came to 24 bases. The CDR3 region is CASSTHGLPRAGQETQYF. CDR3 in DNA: TGTGCCAGCAGCACCCACGGCCTGCCTCGGGCGGGGCAAGAGACCCAGTACTTC.

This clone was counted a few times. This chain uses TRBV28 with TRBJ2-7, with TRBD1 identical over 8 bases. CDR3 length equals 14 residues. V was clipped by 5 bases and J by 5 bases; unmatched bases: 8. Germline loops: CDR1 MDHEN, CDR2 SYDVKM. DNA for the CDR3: TGTGCCAGCAGTGGGACAGGAAGCGGCCACGAGCAGTACTTC. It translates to CASSGTGSGHEQYF.

The CDR3 loop is CASLAGGNSNEQFF. In nucleotides, the CDR3 is TGTGCCAGCCTAGCGGGAGGCAATTCCAATGAGCAGTTCTTC. The genes are TRBV27 and TRBJ2-1; 11 bases agree with TRBD2. CDR3 size: 14 residues. CDR1 is MNHEY and CDR2 is SMNVEV in the germline V gene (reference sequence). The V and J ends lost 8 bases and 6 bases, in that order; junction bases with no gene match: 6.